This T cell receptor beta chain was captured in a study of control samples from healthy donors and cancer patients (TCRdb year 2020). Libraries were constructed by the immunoSEQ multiplex PCR assay. What TCRdb holds here is the immuneACCESS table cut down to in-frame rearrangements. Part of the clones is not present; checked against another copy, under half of the missing clones reflect an unresolved V gene, and the others are unexplained. The sample table records about 180,000 clones; about 90% of these occur just once. The leading ten clones occupy around 1.5% of the sample. To note about this clone: There is no known antigen for this receptor. One base away there is no much larger clone; base qualities are not given.

This clonotype originated in a woman in her forties or fifties in good health. Sequenced: blood.

The CDR3 region reads CASSRVRNTEAFF. The DNA sequence is as follows: TGTGCCAGCAGTAGGGTGAGGAACACTGAAGCTTTCTTT. The rearranged segments are TRBV7-3 and TRBJ1-1, with the identity of the D gene unclear. The CDR3 covers 13 residues, taking in both the cysteine and the phenylalanine. Of all the DNA, just the CDR3 is kept, 39 bases in frame from base 1. Trimming takes 6 bases from V and 1 base from J, and the germline ends sit 9 bases apart. The germline V gene sets CDR1 to SGHTA and CDR2 to FQGTGA.